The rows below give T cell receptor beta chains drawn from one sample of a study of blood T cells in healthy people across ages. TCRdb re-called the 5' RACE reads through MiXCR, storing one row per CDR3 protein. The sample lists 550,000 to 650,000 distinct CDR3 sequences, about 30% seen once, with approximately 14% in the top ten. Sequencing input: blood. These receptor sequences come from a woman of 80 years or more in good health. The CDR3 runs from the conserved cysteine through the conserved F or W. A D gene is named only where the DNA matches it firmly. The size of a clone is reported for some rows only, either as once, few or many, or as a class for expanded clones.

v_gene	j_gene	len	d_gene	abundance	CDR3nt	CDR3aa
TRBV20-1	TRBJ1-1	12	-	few	TGCAGTGCCACGTGGGCGGGGACTGAAGCTTTCTTT	CSATWAGTEAFF
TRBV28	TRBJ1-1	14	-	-	TGTGCCAGCAGTACGACCCCTGGGGGCACTGAAGCTTTCTTT	CASSTTPGGTEAFF
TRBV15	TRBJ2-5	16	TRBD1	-	TGTGCCACCAGCAAGGGGGGGACAGGGGGCTTCGGTGAGCAGTACTTC	CATSKGGTGGFGEQYF
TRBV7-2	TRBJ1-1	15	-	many	TGTGCCAGCGGCTCGGGGGGCGGTGAGAACACTGAAGCTTTCTTT	CASGSGGGENTEAFF
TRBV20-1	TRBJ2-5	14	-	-	TGCAGTGCTAGAGATCCGCCAGGTCAAGAGACCCAGTACTTC	CSARDPPGQETQYF
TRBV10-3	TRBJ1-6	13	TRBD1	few	TGTGCCATCAGTGACACAGGGGTATCACCCCTCCACTTT	CAISDTGVSPLHF
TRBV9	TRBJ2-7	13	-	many	TGTGCCAGCAGCGTAACGGACAGCTACGAGCAGTACTTC	CASSVTDSYEQYF
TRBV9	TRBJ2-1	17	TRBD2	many	TGTGCCAGCAGCGTAGCCGCGTGGCTAGCGGGCGGGAATGAGCAGTTCTTC	CASSVAAWLAGGNEQFF
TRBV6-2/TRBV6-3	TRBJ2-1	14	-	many	TGTGCCAGCAGTTACTCGAGGGGTTACAATGAGCAGTTCTTC	CASSYSRGYNEQFF
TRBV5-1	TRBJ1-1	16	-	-	TGCGCCAGCAGCCCGCCGGGGGGGCGTGTGAACACTGAAGCTTTCTTT	CASSPPGGRVNTEAFF
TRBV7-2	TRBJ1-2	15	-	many	TGTGCCAGCAGCTTACAAACCGAGTCCTCCAGCGGCTACACCTTC	CASSLQTESSSGYTF
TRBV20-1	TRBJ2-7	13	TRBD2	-	TGCAGTGCTAGGCCAGCGGGAGACTACGAGCAGTACTTC	CSARPAGDYEQYF
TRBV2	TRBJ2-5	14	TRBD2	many	TGTGCCAGCAGTGAGCCGGGACTACAAGAGACCCAGTACTTC	CASSEPGLQETQYF
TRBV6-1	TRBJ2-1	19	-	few	TGTGCCAGCAACCCGAACGCCTGGGGCCGACCCAGCTCCTACAATGAGCAGTTCTTC	CASNPNAWGRPSSYNEQFF
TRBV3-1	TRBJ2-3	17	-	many	TGTGCCAGCAGCCAAGAGGGGAGGTTTGGGAGCACAGATACGCAGTATTTT	CASSQEGRFGSTDTQYF
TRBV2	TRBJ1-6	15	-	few	TGTGCCAGCAGTGAAAATGCAGGGGCAAATTCACCCCTCCACTTT	CASSENAGANSPLHF
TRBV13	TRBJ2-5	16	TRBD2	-	TGTGCCAGCAGCTTCCCCGGGACTAGCGACCAAGAGACCCAGTACTTC	CASSFPGTSDQETQYF
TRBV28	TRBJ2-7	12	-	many	TGTGCCAGCAGTCTGTCGGACTACGAGCAGTACTTC	CASSLSDYEQYF
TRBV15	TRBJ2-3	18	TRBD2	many	TGTGCCACCAGCAGACTTTTTAGCGGGGGGCGGACGGTCGATACGCAGTATTTT	CATSRLFSGGRTVDTQYF
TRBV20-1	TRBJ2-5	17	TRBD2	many	TGCAGTGCTAGAGATCCTCTAGCGGGGGGCCGGACAGAGACCCAGTACTTC	CSARDPLAGGRTETQYF
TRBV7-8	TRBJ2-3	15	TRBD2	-	TGTGCCAGCAGCTTCTGGCGGGGGGGCCCAGATACGCAGTATTTT	CASSFWRGGPDTQYF
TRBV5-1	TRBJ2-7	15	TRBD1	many	TGCGCCAGCAGCCCGGACAGGGGTAGTAGCGGCGAGCAGTACTTC	CASSPDRGSSGEQYF
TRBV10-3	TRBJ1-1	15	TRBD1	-	TGTGCCATCACCTGGACAGGAGGGGAGGTGGCTGAAGCTTTCTTT	CAITWTGGEVAEAFF
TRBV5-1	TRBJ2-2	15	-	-	TGCGCCAGCAGCTTGGGACCAACGGGCACCGGGGAGCTGTTTTTT	CASSLGPTGTGELFF
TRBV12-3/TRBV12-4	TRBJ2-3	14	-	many	TGTGCCAGCAGTTTTGAAGGAGGCACAGATACGCAGTATTTT	CASSFEGGTDTQYF
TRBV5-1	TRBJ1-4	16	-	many	TGCGCCAGCAGCTTGGGGGGGCAGGGGAACGTTCGAAAACTGTTTTTT	CASSLGGQGNVRKLFF
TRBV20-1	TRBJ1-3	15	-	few	TGCAGTGCTAGAGGGAAGGGATGGTATGGAAACACCATATATTTT	CSARGKGWYGNTIYF
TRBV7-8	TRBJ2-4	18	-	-	TGTGCCAGCAGCCCCAGACCCCAAAATGACGTAGCCAAAAACATTCAGTACTTC	CASSPRPQNDVAKNIQYF
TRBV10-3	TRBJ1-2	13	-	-	TGTGCCATCAATCTTTCAGACGGGGATGGCTACACCTTC	CAINLSDGDGYTF
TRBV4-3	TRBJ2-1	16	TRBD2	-	TGCGCCAGCAGCCAAGGAAGAAGCGGGGGTAACAATAAGCAGTTCTTC	CASSQGRSGGNNKQFF
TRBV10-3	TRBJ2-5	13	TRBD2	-	TGTGCCACCTCACTAGCGGGCCAAGAGACCCAGTACTTC	CATSLAGQETQYF
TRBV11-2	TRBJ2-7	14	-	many	TGTGCCAGCAGCTTAGCAGGGTCTGTGTACGAGCAGTACTTC	CASSLAGSVYEQYF
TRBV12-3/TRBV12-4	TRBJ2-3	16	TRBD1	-	TGTGCCAGCAGTTTAGGTCAGGGGGTGAGCACAGATACGCAGTATTTT	CASSLGQGVSTDTQYF
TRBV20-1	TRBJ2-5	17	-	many	TGCAGTGCTAGAGATCGGGGGTCGCCAAGGGAACAAGAGACCCAGTACTTC	CSARDRGSPREQETQYF
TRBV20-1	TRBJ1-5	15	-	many	TGCAGTGCTTCGCAGGGGTCGGTTCGCAATCAGCCCCAGCATTTT	CSASQGSVRNQPQHF
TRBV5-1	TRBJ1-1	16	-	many	TGCGCCAGCAGCTTGGGACCCGACAGACTCAACACTGAAGCTTTCTTT	CASSLGPDRLNTEAFF
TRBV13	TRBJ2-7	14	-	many	TGTGCCAGCAGGTCCCTTGGTACGGATGGCGAGCAGTACTTC	CASRSLGTDGEQYF
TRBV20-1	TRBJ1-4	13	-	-	TGCAGTGTTCAGGGAGATATAGGTGAAAAACTGTTTTTT	CSVQGDIGEKLFF
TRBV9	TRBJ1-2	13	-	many	TGTGCCAGCGGTCCTATCCAAGGCAATGGCTACACCTTC	CASGPIQGNGYTF
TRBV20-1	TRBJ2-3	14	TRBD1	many	TGCAGTGTACCGGACAGGATTGGCGCAGATACACAGTATTTT	CSVPDRIGADTQYF
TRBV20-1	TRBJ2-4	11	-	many	TGCAGTGCTAGAGATCAGGACTTCGGGTACTTC	CSARDQDFGYF
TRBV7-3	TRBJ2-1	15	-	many	TGTGCCAGCAGCTTAGGTTCTACCTTTGGGAATGAGCAGTTCTTC	CASSLGSTFGNEQFF
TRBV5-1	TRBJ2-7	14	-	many	TGCGCCAGCAGCTCGGAGACAATCTCCTACGAGCAGTACTTC	CASSSETISYEQYF
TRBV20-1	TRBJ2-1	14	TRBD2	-	TGCAGTGCAGCCGGGACTACCAACTACAATGAGCAGTTCTTC	CSAAGTTNYNEQFF
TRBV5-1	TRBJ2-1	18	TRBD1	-	TGCGCCAGCAGCTTGATGGTGACAGGGGTTTTGGGTAACAATGAGCAGTTCTTC	CASSLMVTGVLGNNEQFF
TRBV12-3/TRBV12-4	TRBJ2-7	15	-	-	TGTGCCAGCAGTCCCACCTTGAGCTCCTACAATGAGCAGTACTTC	CASSPTLSSYNEQYF
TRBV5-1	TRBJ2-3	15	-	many	TGCGCCAGCAGCTTGTTAAGAGCTAGCACAGATACGCAGTATTTT	CASSLLRASTDTQYF
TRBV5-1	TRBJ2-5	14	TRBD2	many	TGCGCCAGCAGGCTCCGACTAGCAGAGGAGACCCAGTACTTC	CASRLRLAEETQYF